This T cell receptor beta chain was identified in a study of Ad26.COV2.S vaccination and SARS-CoV-2 variants. Study results and limitations: Using TCR breadth and depth analyses may have led to underestimated total T cell responses.

This CDR3 has 12 amino acids. Trimming removed 7 bases from V and 8 bases from J, with 14 bases in between. The germline V gene has CDR1 MNHEY and CDR2 SVGAGI. Sequencing used immunoSEQ multiplex PCR; TCRdb keeps in-frame clones, though not all of them. This table has about 350,000 clones, roughly 94% appearing once. For this clone: Its antigen remains unidentified.

The sequence derives from a human donor who had recovered from COVID-19. The chain is built from TRBV6-5 and TRBJ1-1; D is uncertain. Source: peripheral blood, taken after recovery from COVID-19. CDR3 in DNA: TGTGCCAGCAAGTTTTCCGGGAGGGAAGCTTTCTTT. Translating gives CASKFSGREAFF.